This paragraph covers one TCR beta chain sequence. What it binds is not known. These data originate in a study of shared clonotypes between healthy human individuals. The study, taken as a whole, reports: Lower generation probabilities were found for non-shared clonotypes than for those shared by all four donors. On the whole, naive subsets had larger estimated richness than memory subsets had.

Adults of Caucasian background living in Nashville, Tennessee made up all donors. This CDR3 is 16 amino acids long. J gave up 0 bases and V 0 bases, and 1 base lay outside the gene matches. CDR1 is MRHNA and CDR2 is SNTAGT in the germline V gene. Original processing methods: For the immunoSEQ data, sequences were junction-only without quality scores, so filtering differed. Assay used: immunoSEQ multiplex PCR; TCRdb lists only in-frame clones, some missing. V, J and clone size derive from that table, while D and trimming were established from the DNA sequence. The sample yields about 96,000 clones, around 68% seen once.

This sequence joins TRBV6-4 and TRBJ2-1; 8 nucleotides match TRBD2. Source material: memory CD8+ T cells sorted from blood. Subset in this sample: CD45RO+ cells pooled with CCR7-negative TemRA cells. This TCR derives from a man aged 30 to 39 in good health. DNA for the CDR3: TGTGCCAGCAGTGACTCCGGGAGGGCCTCCTACAATGAGCAGTTCTTC. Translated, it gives CASSDSGRASYNEQFF.